The entry below gives a single TCR beta chain sequence along with its context. Its antigen is currently unknown. Between the trimmed V and J ends, which lost 6 bases and 3 bases, there was a span of 2 bases. Germline lookup yields CDR1 LNHDA and CDR2 SQIVND (reference sequence). CDR3 length: 11 residues. TCRB transcripts that were expressed got sequenced, as all of the isolated RNA had been reverse transcribed. The repertoire was sequenced with immunoSEQ multiplex PCR; TCRdb's copy has only in-frame clones and lacks some. The table shows 350,000 or so clones, with about 19% occurring only once. The data were obtained in a study of beta chain features in type 1 diabetes. Regarding the study as a whole: Patients with type 1 diabetes carried fewer insertions and had more deletions at their VDJ junctions. PCR, the amplification step, might favor shorter templates, equally in patients and controls.

The chain couples TRBV19 to TRBJ1-4; D is unresolved. This clonotype was obtained from a woman aged 18-29 years in good health. The source material was naive CD4+ T cells from blood. The CDR3 bases are TGTGCCAGTAGCGCTAATGAAAAACTGTTTTTT. Protein product: CASSANEKLFF.